This TCR beta chain was identified in a study of CD8 T cells in Susac syndrome (dated by TCRdb to the late 2010s). Looking at the study overall: Repertoire sequencing was used to test whether CD8+ T cell activation and differentiation in Susac syndrome was antigen driven.

RNA was extracted using the RNeasy kit, and roughly 0.5 to 1 microgram was reverse transcribed with random hexamers. TCR beta CDR3 regions were amplified with the immunoSEQ multiplex PCR assay covering 54 Vbeta and 13 Jbeta segments. PCR amplification bias was corrected by using a synthetic template baseline for primer optimization and computational correction. Per the authors' processing: Only productive sequences were kept, with reads annotated to V, D and J genes according to IMGT and analyzed in immunoSEQ Analyzer. Clonality was calculated as one minus the Shannon entropy normalized by log2 of the number of productive unique sequences. For each patient and control, public and private clones were evaluated within the 100 most prevalent clones. A clone was defined as Susac-specific if it was absent from the healthy and MS cohorts, from roughly 1,000 published viral clones and from other ImmuneACCESS disease sequences. The public reads were reanalyzed by TCRdb: fastp trimming at Q25, MiXCR alignment, in-frame beta chains only. Rows merge per CDR3 protein into single entries with the most common DNA and genes. Clone size and V and J calls follow TCRdb, not the original study. In this sample the table shows about 110,000 distinct CDR3 sequences, approximately 96% of which occur a single time. Clones ranked in the top ten supply 0.096% of the sample.

Overall study outcomes, separate from this receptor: The number of individuals in the TCR sequencing and HLA analysis was acknowledged as relatively small.

Peripheral blood CD8+ and CD4+ T cells from healthy donors, Susac syndrome patients and multiple sclerosis patients were profiled using high-throughput TCR beta sequencing. Healthy donors were age- and sex-matched controls. Bulk CD8+ and CD4+ T cells were purified magnetically by negative isolation, whereas CD8+ TEMRA cells were enriched by FACS. Blood was collected in EDTA tubes and processed within 24 hours, with PBMCs isolated through density gradient centrifugation. PBMCs intended for TCR sequencing were cryopreserved in liquid nitrogen and thawed later in a water bath at 37 degrees C. A purity of at least 90% was achieved for sorted or isolated CD4+, CD8+ and CD8+ TEMRA cells. The CDR3 numbers 12 residues from cysteine through phenylalanine. Of the read, only the CDR3 DNA is kept; its 36 bases are in frame from base 1. V is clipped by 7 bases and J by 3 bases, and the sequence between their germline boundaries is 7 bases long. CDR1 and CDR2 (MNHEY, SVGAGI) derive from the germline V gene.

With regard to this clonotype: Its specific antigen is unknown. Per-base qualities were not stored, and no clone one base away is much larger.

This TCR came from a human donor in good health. Source material: CD4+ T cells from PBMCs. The rearrangement combines TRBV6-5 with TRBJ1-3; too little of a D gene remains to name it. The DNA sequence follows: TGTGCCAGCACAGGAGGTGGAAACACCATATATTTT. The translation is CASTGGGNTIYF.